The 11 T cell receptor beta chains given below trace back to one sample, sequenced in a study of cytomegalovirus exposure and HLA in healthy donors. Amplification used 60 Vbeta primers and 13 Jbeta primers. Clones were sequenced by immunoSEQ multiplex PCR, and TCRdb holds only the in-frame ones, with some missing. Among more than 85,000 clones listed, under 80% were seen once. The sequenced sample was PBMCs. The receptors were gathered from a woman aged 50 to 60 in good health and CMV-seropositive.

CDR3 sequence reads: CASSQSQGGEGDTQYF. Written as DNA, the CDR3 is TGCGCCAGCAGCCAATCTCAAGGGGGAGAGGGAGATACGCAGTATTTT. V gene TRBV4-1 combines with J gene TRBJ2-3, with a weak D call TRBD1 (6 bases). Trimming removed 2 bases at V and 5 bases at J, with 17 bases between. Per the germline V gene, CDR1 is MGHRA and CDR2 is YSYEKL. The CDR3 has 16 residues.

The chain couples TRBV5-1 to TRBJ2-5; 10 bases match TRBD1. The CDR3 loop spans 16 amino acids. V shed 4 bases, J shed 7 bases, and the junction held 13 bases outside the gene matches. Germline CDR1 SGHRS, CDR2 YFSETQ. The DNA of the CDR3 is TGCGCCAGCAGCCTTGAGACAGGGGGCCAGGAGGGGACCCAGTACTTC. Amino acid sequence: CASSLETGGQEGTQYF.

This clone was seen more than once but under ten times. This sequence joins TRBV10-3 and TRBJ1-1; 9 bases are a match to TRBD1. Per the germline V gene, CDR1 is ENHRY and CDR2 is SYGVKD. The V segment lost 6 bases and the J segment 5 bases; nucleotides outside the gene matches: 4. The CDR3 has 13 amino acids. The DNA of the CDR3 is TGTGCCATCAGGCACAGGGGGCAAACTGAAGCTTTCTTT. Its translation is CAIRHRGQTEAFF.

This chain links TRBV11-2 with TRBJ2-7; 13 bases fit TRBD2. CDR1 and CDR2 (germline): SGHAT, FQNNGV. Losses at the gene ends were 4 bases for V and 5 bases for J; bases not matched to a gene: 8. The CDR3 extends over 16 amino acids. CDR3 in amino acids: CASSWTTSGRRNEQYF. CDR3 bases: TGTGCCAGCAGCTGGACGACTAGCGGGAGGAGGAACGAGCAGTACTTC. The full variable domain, rest sourced from reference TRBV11-2 and TRBJ2-7, is EAGVAQSPRYKIIEKRQSVAFWCNPISGHATLYWYQQILGQGPKLLIQFQNNGVVDDSQLPKDRFSAERLKGVDSTLKIQPAKLEDSAVYLCASSWTTSGRRNEQYFGPGTRLTVT.

V gene TRBV6-6 combines with J gene TRBJ2-7; D is possibly TRBD1 (6 bases). The V gene lost 7 bases and the J gene lost 0 bases, with 16 bases spanning the gap. There are 15 residues in the CDR3. Per germline, CDR1 MNHNY and CDR2 SVGAGI (reference sequence). The CDR3 is CASTRDRTLSYEQYF. CDR3 coding DNA: TGTGCCAGCACCAGAGACAGGACCCTCTCCTACGAGCAGTACTTC.

The chain employs TRBV7-9 and TRBJ2-7; 14 bases are a match to TRBD2. Germline assignment: CDR1 SEHNR and CDR2 FQNEAQ (reference sequence). The CDR3 totals 14 residues. With V trimmed by 7 bases and J by 5 bases, 4 bases remained unmatched. The CDR3 region has the DNA TGTGCCAGCAAGCCGGGACTAGCGGGGGACGAGCAGTACTTC. Translation: CASKPGLAGDEQYF.

The chain uses TRBV7-9 and TRBJ2-3; TRBD2 matches at 7 bases. Trimming cost V 2 bases and J 4 bases; bases outside gene matches: 0. CDR1 SEHNR and CDR2 FQNEAQ come from the germline V gene (reference sequence). The CDR3 is 13 residues long. CDR3: CASSLTSADTQYF. CDR3 bases: TGTGCCAGCAGCTTAACTAGCGCAGATACGCAGTATTTT. Full variable domain (missing parts from reference TRBV7-9 and TRBJ2-3): DTGVSQNPRHKITKRGQNVTFRCDPISEHNRLYWYRQTLGQGPEFLTYFQNEAQLEKSRLLSDRFSAERPKGSFSTLEIQRTEQGDSAMYLCASSLTSADTQYFGPGTRLTVL.

The chain uses TRBV7-8 and TRBJ2-5; TRBD2 aligns across 9 bases. There are 16 residues in the CDR3. Germline lookup yields CDR1 SGHVS and CDR2 FQNEAQ. J lost 4 bases, V lost 2 bases, and 8 bases had no gene match. In nucleotides, the CDR3 is TGTGCCAGCAGCTTACACCAGCGGGGGGCCCTAGAGACCCAGTACTTC. Translating gives CASSLHQRGALETQYF.

The genes are TRBV2 and TRBJ2-1, with TRBD2 identical over 13 bases. The CDR3 spans 16 residues. CDR1 SNHLY and CDR2 FYNNEI come from the germline V gene. With V trimmed by 3 bases and J by 4 bases, 3 bases remained unmatched. The CDR3 DNA sequence: TGTGCCAGCAGTGAGGAGGGACTAGCGGGGTACAATGAGCAGTTCTTC. Its protein product is CASSEEGLAGYNEQFF. Full variable domain (remainder filled in from reference TRBV2 and TRBJ2-1): EPEVTQTPSHQVTQMGQEVILRCVPISNHLYFYWYRQILGQKVEFLVSFYNNEISEKSEIFDDQFSVERPDGSNFTLKIRSTKLEDSAMYFCASSEEGLAGYNEQFFGPGTRLTVL.

CDR3 DNA: TGTGCCAGCAGCACTATTGAGACCGGGGAGCTGTTTTTT. As protein: CASSTIETGELFF. V gene TRBV5-5 combines with J gene TRBJ2-2, with D unresolved. Germline values: CDR1 SGHKS, CDR2 YYEKEE (reference sequence). The V end lost 4 bases, the J end lost 5 bases, and 9 bases lay between the germline ends. The CDR3 runs to 13 residues.

This clone was seen only once. The rearrangement joins TRBV7-2 to TRBJ2-7, with 13 positions matching TRBD2. Unmatched junction bases numbered 7, after V lost 3 bases and J lost 2 bases. The germline gives CDR1 SGHTA, CDR2 FQGNSA. The CDR3 extends over 17 amino acids. The CDR3 DNA reads as TGTGCCAGCAGCTTGTCACGGACTAGCGGGAGTACCTACGAGCAGTACTTC. This codes for CASSLSRTSGSTYEQYF.